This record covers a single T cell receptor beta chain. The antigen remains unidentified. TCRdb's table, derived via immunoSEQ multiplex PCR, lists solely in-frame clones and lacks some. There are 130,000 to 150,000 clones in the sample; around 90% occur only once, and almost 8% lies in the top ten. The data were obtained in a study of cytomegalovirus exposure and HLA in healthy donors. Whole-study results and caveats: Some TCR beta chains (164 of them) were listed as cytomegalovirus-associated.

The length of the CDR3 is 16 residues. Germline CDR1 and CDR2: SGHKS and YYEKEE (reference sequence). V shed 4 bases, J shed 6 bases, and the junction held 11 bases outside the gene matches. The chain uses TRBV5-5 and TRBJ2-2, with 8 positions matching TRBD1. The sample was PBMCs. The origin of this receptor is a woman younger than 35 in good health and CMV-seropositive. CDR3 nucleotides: TGTGCCAGCAGCAATGGACAGGGACCCTACGCCGGGGAGCTGTTTTTT. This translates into CASSNGQGPYAGELFF.